The TCR beta chain under discussion was sequenced for a study of post-analysis software for immune sequencing data. General study points: Samples prepared in the same batch strongly co-clustered by F measure. The five TRBV segments detected at higher frequency in patients than in controls included TRBV5-6, TRBV5-1 and TRBV20-1.

Unique molecular identifiers were built into the TCR beta cDNA libraries. One entry per CDR3 protein results from TCRdb running MiXCR on the PCR reads. The profile shows 750,000 to 900,000 distinct CDR3 sequences, about half of them singletons. CDR1 is SGHDN, CDR2 FVKESK, per germline. V shed 4 bases and J shed 5 bases, with 9 bases lying between them. The CDR3 spans 13 residues. This clonotype was seen repeatedly, ten times or more. Its antigen is unknown. The gene calls are TRBV14 and TRBJ2-1, with D maybe TRBD2 (6 bases). Sequenced input: blood. The receptor was isolated from a girl aged 5 to 17 with multiple sclerosis. The CDR3 spells CASSPGSHNEQFF. The CDR3 bases are TGTGCCAGCAGCCCCGGGAGCCACAATGAGCAGTTCTTC.